These 13 T cell receptor beta chains were sequenced from one sample in a study of blood T cell repertoires in COVID-19. TCRdb's table, derived via immunoSEQ multiplex PCR, lists solely in-frame clones and lacks some. This table has almost 250,000 clones, 75% to 85% appearing once. Sequenced: PBMCs or T cells enriched from blood (not recorded which). All receptors come from a woman in her fifties or sixties with acute COVID-19.

This chain links TRBV6-1 with TRBJ1-3, with a weak D call TRBD1 (6 bases). The V gene's germline CDR1 is MNHNS and CDR2 SASEGT. This CDR3 contains 17 residues. The V and J ends lost 4 bases and 3 bases respectively, with 19 bases between them. The DNA for the CDR3 is TGTGCCAGCAGTGGGGCCACAGGGAGAACTTTTGGAAACACCATATATTTT. This gives the protein CASSGATGRTFGNTIYF.

On this clone: The limits of the CDR3 on the DNA are not certain, so only TCRdb's listed CDR3 is given. The rearrangement links TRBV21-1 to TRBJ1-5; the table assigns TRBD1, which was not confirmed against the DNA. TRBV21-1 represents a pseudogene. Counting both end residues, the CDR3 totals 21 amino acids. CDR3 sequence: CASSKGRVGQGAPKSNQPQHF.

The chain uses TRBV3-1 (or the pseudogene TRBV3-2) and TRBJ1-3; D not resolved. CDR3 length: 15 amino acids. Trimming shortened V by 4 bases and J by 2 bases, and 12 bases separated the two germline ends. Germline CDR1 reads LGHDT; CDR2 reads YNNKEL (reference sequence). The CDR3 region has the DNA TGTGCCAGCAGCCCCGACTTCACTACTGGAAACACCATATATTTT. Translated: CASSPDFTTGNTIYF.

The J gene is TRBJ2-7, the V gene TRBV4-1; 7 bases agree with TRBD1. This CDR3 spans 14 amino acids. In germline, CDR1 is MGHRA, CDR2 YSYEKL. Trimming removed 7 bases from V and 6 bases from J; junction bases left unmatched: 12. The CDR3, as DNA: TGCGCCAGCACCATCCCCGGGACAGCGAGCGAGCAGTACTTC. This translates into CASTIPGTASEQYF.

This clone appeared once. The rearrangement uses TRBV6-6 and TRBJ1-2; no definite D call. CDR3 size: 15 residues. Germline V gene lookup returns CDR1 MNHNY and CDR2 SVGAGI (reference sequence). The ends were cut back, 0 bases at V and 7 bases at J, with 15 bases in the middle. This CDR3 reads CASSYSTSTSGGYTF. The DNA for the CDR3 is TGTGCCAGCAGTTACTCGACTTCCACCTCTGGTGGCTACACCTTC.

This chain joins TRBV9 and TRBJ1-3, with D tentatively TRBD1 (5 bases). Trimming stripped 4 bases from V and 2 bases from J, with 10 bases between. This CDR3 region has 14 residues. Germline CDR1 SGDLS, CDR2 YYNGEE. Here the CDR3 DNA reads TGTGCCAGCAGCTTCGGGGGGACTGGAAACACCATATATTTT. Its protein product is CASSFGGTGNTIYF. The whole variable domain, remainder taken from reference TRBV9 and TRBJ1-3, is DSGVTQTPKHLITATGQRVTLRCSPRSGDLSVYWYQQSLDQGLQFLIQYYNGEERAKGNILERFSAQQFPDLHSELNLSSLELGDSALYFCASSFGGTGNTIYFGEGSWLTVV.

The DNA for the CDR3 is TGTGCCAGCAGTCCCTGGACAGGGGGAAAGACTGAAGCTTTCTTT. Amino acids: CASSPWTGGKTEAFF. V is TRBV25-1 and J is TRBJ1-1; 10 bases are a match to TRBD1. With V trimmed by 5 bases and J by 5 bases, 8 bases remained unmatched. The CDR3 is 15 residues long. Germline loops: CDR1 MGHDK, CDR2 SYGVNS.

This clone has just one count. This chain uses TRBV19 with TRBJ1-6; D is unclear. The CDR3 is 15 amino acids. Trimming removed 0 bases from V and 7 bases from J, with 10 bases in between. Germline CDR1 and CDR2: LNHDA and SQIVND (reference sequence). The DNA of the CDR3 is TGTGCCAGTAGTATAGAGGGCAGAAGAAATTCACCCCTCCACTTT. Its translation is CASSIEGRRNSPLHF.

The rearrangement links TRBV5-1 to TRBJ1-2; D perhaps matches TRBD1 (5 bases). V was clipped by 3 bases and J by 6 bases, with 12 bases between them. Germline V gives CDR1 SGHRS, CDR2 YFSETQ. This CDR3 has 13 amino acids. The CDR3 DNA follows: TGCGCCAGCAGCTCGGAGGGGCGCCATGGCTACACCTTC. Its translation: CASSSEGRHGYTF.

The J gene is TRBJ2-1, the V gene TRBV2, with D possibly matching TRBD2 (6 bases). The V end lost 7 bases, the J end lost 9 bases, and 16 bases lay between the germline ends. CDR3 length: 13 amino acids. CDR1 SNHLY and CDR2 FYNNEI come from the germline V gene. As DNA, the CDR3 is TGTGCCAGCACCTTGAAATTGGGGGGTGAGCAGTTCTTC. Encoded protein: CASTLKLGGEQFF.

The chain recombines TRBV9 with TRBJ1-6, with D possibly matching TRBD1 (6 bases). CDR3 length: 14 amino acids. From germline, CDR1 is SGDLS and CDR2 YYNGEE. The germline V and J ends were trimmed by 4 bases and 8 bases, with 13 bases remaining between them. CDR3 bases: TGTGCCAGCAGCACAACAGGGTCTGATTCACCCCTCCACTTT. Translating it yields CASSTTGSDSPLHF.

V gene TRBV9 combines with J gene TRBJ2-5; 8 bases map to TRBD1. The junction had 5 bases not matched to a gene; V was cut back by 1 base and J by 6 bases. There are 14 residues in the CDR3. In germline, CDR1 is SGDLS, CDR2 YYNGEE. The CDR3 spells CASSVIGQGQTQYF. The CDR3, as DNA: TGTGCCAGCAGCGTAATTGGACAGGGACAGACCCAGTACTTC. Full variable domain (remainder filled in from reference TRBV9 and TRBJ2-5): DSGVTQTPKHLITATGQRVTLRCSPRSGDLSVYWYQQSLDQGLQFLIQYYNGEERAKGNILERFSAQQFPDLHSELNLSSLELGDSALYFCASSVIGQGQTQYFGPGTRLLVL.

The J gene is TRBJ1-4, the V gene TRBV9; D gene uncertain. V lost 3 bases, J lost 0 bases, and 12 bases lay in between. Per the germline V gene, CDR1 is SGDLS and CDR2 is YYNGEE. This CDR3 has 16 residues. CDR3 region: CASSEKQMATNEKLFF. DNA of the CDR3: TGTGCCAGCAGCGAAAAACAGATGGCAACTAATGAAAAACTGTTTTTT.